The 6 T cell receptor beta chains below all came from one sample that was sequenced in a study of T cell responses to AZD1222 COVID-19 vaccine. The data were produced by immunoSEQ multiplex PCR, yet TCRdb's version contains in-frame clones alone and is incomplete. The sample lists about 160,000 clones; around 90% were seen once. The sequencing used peripheral blood, collected 28 days after the second AZD1222 dose. Receptors were obtained from an adult who received the AZD1222 COVID-19 vaccine.

This chain links TRBV21-1 with TRBJ2-1. TRBV21-1 is a pseudogene locus. CDR3 size: 15 residues. The CDR3 DNA follows: TGTGCCAGCAACAAACAGGACCCGTACTACAATGAGCAGTTCTTC. Protein product: CASNKQDPYYNEQFF.

The genes are TRBV5-1 and TRBJ2-2; D remains unclear. CDR1 SGHRS and CDR2 YFSETQ come from the germline V gene. Trimming shortened V by 0 bases and J by 1 base, and 10 bases separated the two germline ends. The CDR3 contains 16 residues. The CDR3 spells CASSLGAVMNTGELFF. CDR3 in DNA: TGCGCCAGCAGCTTGGGCGCAGTAATGAACACCGGGGAGCTGTTTTTT.

The chain joins TRBV5-6 to TRBJ1-1; perhaps TRBD1 as D (5 bases). V was shortened by 0 bases and J by 10 bases, with 13 bases between the two germline ends. Germline V gene lookup returns CDR1 SGHDT and CDR2 YYEEEE. This CDR3 has 13 residues. The CDR3 loop is CASSLVGGSGAFF. CDR3 bases: TGTGCCAGCAGCTTGGTCGGGGGGAGCGGAGCTTTCTTT.

This chain joins TRBV2 and TRBJ1-5; D call uncertain. Germline CDR1 SNHLY, CDR2 FYNNEI. V gave up 2 bases and J gave up 4 bases, with 9 bases separating them. This CDR3 has 14 residues. The CDR3 loop reads CASSERAPNQPQHF. Written as DNA, the CDR3 is TGTGCCAGCAGTGAACGGGCCCCGAATCAGCCCCAGCATTTT.

V usage is TRBV6-6 and J usage is TRBJ1-2; 7 nucleotides line up with TRBD1. Per the germline V gene, CDR1 is MNHNY and CDR2 is SVGAGI (reference sequence). V was pared by 6 bases and J by 4 bases, with 8 bases of the junction left unmatched. The CDR3 sequence is 14 residues long. CDR3 nucleotide sequence: TGTGCCAGCAGAACCACAGGGGCCAGCTATGGCTACACCTTC. As protein: CASRTTGASYGYTF.

The V call is TRBV3-1 (or the pseudogene TRBV3-2), the J call TRBJ1-6; D uncertain. The CDR3 sequence is 13 residues long. Germline CDR1 and CDR2: LGHDT and YNNKEL (reference sequence). V was clipped by 0 bases and J by 9 bases, with 6 bases between them. CDR3 sequence reads: CASSQEVRSPLHF. The CDR3 coding sequence is TGTGCCAGCAGCCAAGAAGTTCGTTCACCCCTCCACTTT.